This T cell receptor beta chain was found in a study of blood T cell repertoires in COVID-19. For the study at large: COVID-19 samples collected from the United States, Italy and Spain covered acute and convalescent phases. T cells, B-cell-depleted T cells, or PBMCs supplied cDNA or gDNA.

In the original processing: How many nucleated cells were present was estimated from reference gene primer amplification. Sequencing used immunoSEQ multiplex PCR; TCRdb keeps in-frame clones, though not all of them. V and J calls and clone size are those listed in that table; D and trimming were worked out from the DNA. Of around 190,000 clones listed, around 84% were seen once; the top ten hold about 12%. Germline V gives CDR1 MNHEY, CDR2 SMNVEV (reference sequence). This CDR3 is built from 17 residues. The V and J ends lost 2 bases and 0 bases, in that order; junction bases with no gene match: 6. The receptor was isolated from a human donor in a cohort sampled during active COVID-19. Input material: peripheral blood. The gene calls are TRBV27 and TRBJ2-3, with 9 nucleotides matching TRBD2. CDR3 loop: CASSLRASGASTDTQYF. The CDR3 DNA reads TGTGCCAGCAGTTTAAGGGCTAGCGGGGCTAGCACAGATACGCAGTATTTT.